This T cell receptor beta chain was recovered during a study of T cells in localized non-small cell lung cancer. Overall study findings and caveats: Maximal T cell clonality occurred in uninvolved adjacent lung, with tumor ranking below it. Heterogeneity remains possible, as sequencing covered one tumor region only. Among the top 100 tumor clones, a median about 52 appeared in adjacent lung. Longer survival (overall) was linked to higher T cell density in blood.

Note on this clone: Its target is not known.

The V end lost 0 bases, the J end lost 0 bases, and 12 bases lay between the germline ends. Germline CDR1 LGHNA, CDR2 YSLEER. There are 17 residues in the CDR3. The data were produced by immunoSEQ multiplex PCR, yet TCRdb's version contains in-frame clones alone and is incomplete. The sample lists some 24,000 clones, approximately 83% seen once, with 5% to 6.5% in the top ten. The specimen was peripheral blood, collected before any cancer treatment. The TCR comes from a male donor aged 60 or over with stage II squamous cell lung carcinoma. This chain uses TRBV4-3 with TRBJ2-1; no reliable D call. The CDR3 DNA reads TGCGCCAGCAGCCAAGATCTGGGCCTGAGCTCCTACAATGAGCAGTTCTTC. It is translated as CASSQDLGLSSYNEQFF.